Sequencing of this T cell receptor (beta chain) was carried out in a study of T-cell reconstitution after alpha-beta-depleted transplantation in children. This clonotype has more than one count but fewer than ten. What it binds is unknown. A TCRbeta library incorporating unique molecular identifiers was prepared. TCRdb reprocessed the PCR reads via MiXCR and lists one record per CDR3 protein. The data show hundreds of thousands of distinct CDR3 sequences, around 25% seen once. CDR3 length equals 16 residues. Germline V gene sequence: CDR1 SGHKS, CDR2 YYEKEE (reference sequence). V was trimmed by 1 base and J by 2 bases, leaving 10 bases between them. Study outcomes and limitations: In patients about two months after transplant, alpha-beta T cells reportedly arose from several hundred expanded graft clones.

This receptor was obtained from a female patient aged 2-15 years who had a stem cell transplant for congenital amegakaryocytic thrombocytopenia, so the T cells may come from the graft donor. Sequencing used PBMCs, mostly from graft donor cells, obtained 360 days after TCRalphabeta/CD19-depleted stem cell transplant. The chain has TRBV5-5 and TRBJ2-6; the D gene is possibly TRBD1 (5 bases). CDR3 protein: CASSLWVRAGANVLTF. The CDR3 DNA is TGTGCCAGCAGCTTGTGGGTCAGGGCTGGGGCCAACGTCCTGACTTTC.